This T cell receptor (beta chain) appears in the sequencing data of a study of shared clonotypes between healthy human individuals. Assay: immunoSEQ multiplex PCR; the TCRdb copy retains only in-frame clones and omits some. The table shows more than 2 million clones, with 90% to 97% occurring only once. V shed 2 bases and J shed 6 bases, with 13 bases lying between them. In germline, CDR1 is SGHTA, CDR2 FQGNSA. CDR3 length: 14 residues. Study-level points and caveats: Generally, estimated richness proved larger in naive subsets than it did in memory subsets.

In regard to this clone: Its specificity is unknown.

The V and J genes are TRBV7-2 and TRBJ1-2; D gene uncertain. Sequencing was performed on naive CD4+ T cells sorted from blood. Subset indicated: CD45RA+ positively selected. This sequence was found in a young man in good health. CDR3 protein: CASSLRAKEDGYTF. CDR3 nucleotides: TGTGCCAGCAGCTTAAGGGCGAAGGAGGATGGCTACACCTTC.